The 7 T cell receptor beta chains given below trace back to one sample, sequenced in a study of cytomegalovirus exposure and HLA in healthy donors. Clones were sequenced by immunoSEQ multiplex PCR, and TCRdb holds only the in-frame ones, with some missing. Of approximately 150,000 clones in the sample, roughly 86% were seen once. Sequencing was carried out using PBMCs. The receptors were sampled from a young man in good health and CMV-seropositive.

The V gene is TRBV1, the J gene TRBJ2-7; TRBD2, the D gene given by the table, was not confirmed from the DNA. TRBV1 is deemed a pseudogene. The CDR3 has 16 residues. The CDR3 coding sequence is TGCACCAGCCGACCCGGGACTAGCGGGAGTCCGTACGAGCAGTACTTC. This translates into CTSRPGTSGSPYEQYF.

As concerns this clone: Other DNA sequences in this specimen translate into the identical CDR3. The genes are TRBV2 and TRBJ2-5; TRBD1 matches at 7 bases. Looked up from germline, CDR1 is SNHLY and CDR2 is FYNNEI. V trimming: 4 bases; J trimming: 1 base; junction bases outside the gene matches: 0. The CDR3 length is 13 residues. The CDR3 nucleotides are TGTGCCAGCAGTGGGGACAGCCAAGAGACCCAGTACTTC. Protein sequence: CASSGDSQETQYF.

The chain combines TRBV27 with TRBJ2-5; TRBD2 might be the D (6 bases). The germline V gene encodes CDR1 MNHEY and CDR2 SMNVEV (reference sequence). The CDR3 runs 13 residues. The V gene lost 6 bases and the J gene lost 5 bases, with 13 bases spanning the gap. CDR3 sequence: CASSLDGGETQYF. The DNA for the CDR3 is TGTGCCAGCAGCCTTGACGGGGGTGAGACCCAGTACTTC.

This clone came up once. The V gene is TRBV7-9, the J gene TRBJ2-7; unclear D gene. The CDR3 sequence is 11 residues long. V was clipped by 3 bases and J by 5 bases, with 5 bases between them. Germline-derived CDR1 and CDR2 are SEHNR and FQNEAQ (reference sequence). The CDR3 DNA is TGTGCCAGCAGCTTCAGGAACGAGCAGTACTTC. This gives the protein CASSFRNEQYF.

The V and J genes are TRBV15 and TRBJ1-4; D gene unclear. The CDR3 has 15 amino acids. In germline, CDR1 is LNHNV, CDR2 YYDKDF (reference sequence). Trimming took 5 bases from V and 8 from J, leaving 18 bases between them. DNA of the CDR3: TGTGCCACCAGCCCCGTCGTAGGGAGCGGGGAAAAACTGTTTTTT. Translated, it gives CATSPVVGSGEKLFF.

The table lists this clone with a count of one. V usage is TRBV5-6 and J usage is TRBJ1-2, with a tentative D call TRBD1 (6 bases). V gave up 4 bases and J gave up 7 bases, with 11 bases separating them. Germline V CDR1 and CDR2: SGHDT, YYEEEE. CDR3 size: 12 residues. CDR3 loop: CASSARGSGYTF. The CDR3 region has the DNA TGTGCCAGCAGCGCCAGGGGTAGTGGCTACACCTTC.

This chain connects TRBV4-2 to TRBJ1-1; weak D call: TRBD1 (5 bases). V lost 6 bases, J lost 4 bases, and 9 bases lay in between. This CDR3 is 12 amino acids long. Germline loops: CDR1 LGHNA, CDR2 YNFKEQ. CDR3 protein: CASRGGVTEAFF. CDR3 in DNA: TGTGCCAGCAGGGGAGGGGTCACTGAAGCTTTCTTT.